Below are 17 T cell receptor beta chains sequenced from a single sample in a study of siplizumab effects on memory and regulatory T cells. Here immunoSEQ multiplex PCR was the method, and the copy in TCRdb shows in-frame clones only, minus some. The data contain some 56,000 clones, just over 95% of them singletons. Sequencing was done on a sample of naive CD8+ T cells sorted from blood. All receptors derive from a human donor in good health.

This sequence joins TRBV30 and TRBJ1-3; D remains ambiguous. The DNA end is a closer match to TRBJ2-2, so the J assignment may be wrong. Germline V gene data show CDR1 as GTSNPN and CDR2 as SVGIG (reference sequence). CDR3 length: 13 amino acids. This CDR3 reads CAWRAPFPGELFF. As DNA, the CDR3 is TGTGCCTGGAGGGCTCCCTTCCCCGGGGAGCTGTTTTTT.

The J gene is TRBJ1-2, the V gene TRBV30; D ambiguous. Trimming cost V 3 bases and J 2 bases, with 7 bases left between them. The CDR3 runs to 12 residues. Germline loops: CDR1 GTSNPN, CDR2 SVGIG (reference sequence). The DNA of the CDR3 is TGTGCCTGGAGCTCTCTAAACTATGGCTACACCTTC. It translates to CAWSSLNYGYTF.

J is TRBJ1-5 and V is TRBV2; a weak D match, TRBD1 (5 bases). The CDR3 covers 14 residues. V was pared by 7 bases and J by 7 bases, with 17 bases between. Germline loops: CDR1 SNHLY, CDR2 FYNNEI. DNA of the CDR3: TGTGCCAGCACCCCCGGCCAGGGCCACCAGCCCCAGCATTTT. The encoded protein is CASTPGQGHQPQHF.

The chain is built from TRBV27 and TRBJ1-5; no reliable D call. The CDR3 has 15 amino acids. V was clipped by 6 bases and J by 2 bases, with 14 bases between them. The germline V gene has CDR1 MNHEY and CDR2 SMNVEV (reference sequence). For the CDR3, the DNA is TGTGCCAGCAGCCTCCGGGAGAACGGCAATCAGCCCCAGCATTTT. Its translation is CASSLRENGNQPQHF.

CDR3 in DNA: TGCGCCAGCAGCCCCGGGACAGCCGTTGAGGGGGGAGAGACCCAGTACTTC. Translation: CASSPGTAVEGGETQYF. The rearrangement links TRBV5-1 to TRBJ2-5, with D possibly matching TRBD1 (7 bases). The CDR3 runs 17 residues. With 4 bases removed from V and 4 bases from J, the gap between germline ends came to 23 bases. Germline V CDR1 and CDR2: SGHRS, YFSETQ.

This rearrangement joins TRBV29-1 to TRBJ2-2; 7 nucleotides align to TRBD2. The V gene end was trimmed by 0 bases and the J gene end by 6 bases; junction bases not matched to a gene: 10. CDR1 is SQVTM and CDR2 is ANQGSEA in the germline V gene. The CDR3 sequence is 16 residues long. The CDR3 bases are TGCAGCGTTGAAGATTATCGAGGGAGGGCCCCCGGGGAGCTGTTTTTT. The encoded protein is CSVEDYRGRAPGELFF.

The genes are TRBV13 and TRBJ1-1; D is undetermined. This CDR3 is built from 12 residues. Trimming stripped 5 bases from V and 7 bases from J, with 11 bases between. Looked up from germline, CDR1 is PRHDT and CDR2 is FYEKMQ (reference sequence). The CDR3 DNA follows: TGTGCCAGCAGCGGTAAGATGGGTGAAGCTTTCTTT. Encoded protein: CASSGKMGEAFF.

The chain employs TRBV6-1 and TRBJ1-1; D remains unclear. Germline loops: CDR1 MNHNS, CDR2 SASEGT. The CDR3 consists of 14 residues. The V and J ends lost 2 bases and 6 bases respectively, with 13 bases between them. The CDR3 nucleotides are TGTGCCAGCAGTGAATGGACGGAGATCGCTGAAGCTTTCTTT. Translated, it gives CASSEWTEIAEAFF.

The chain links TRBV14 to TRBJ2-1, with D possibly being TRBD2 (6 bases). V was cut by 3 bases and J by 3 bases, with 6 bases left in between. CDR1 SGHDN and CDR2 FVKESK come from the germline V gene. CDR3 size: 13 residues. As DNA, the CDR3 is TGTGCCAGCAGCCAGGGACTCTACAATGAGCAGTTCTTC. Its protein is CASSQGLYNEQFF.

The chain links TRBV25-1 to TRBJ1-2; a possible D gene is TRBD1 (5 bases). Trimming pared 3 bases from V and 4 bases from J, leaving 18 bases between. CDR1 and CDR2 from the germline V gene are MGHDK and SYGVNS. The CDR3 has 16 amino acids. The CDR3 here is CASSDLGRTPSYGYTF. The CDR3 DNA reads TGTGCCAGCAGTGACCTGGGACGGACTCCATCCTATGGCTACACCTTC.

The V and J genes are TRBV4-1 and TRBJ2-7; 9 positions match TRBD1. This CDR3 spans 14 amino acids. The trim removed 2 bases at V and 3 bases at J, leaving 2 bases unmatched. In germline, CDR1 is MGHRA, CDR2 YSYEKL. The CDR3: CASSQLGQGYEQYF. The CDR3 bases are TGCGCCAGCAGCCAACTGGGACAGGGCTACGAGCAGTACTTC.

The chain recombines TRBV14 with TRBJ2-7, with 9 bases that match TRBD1. V trimming: 4 bases; J trimming: 2 bases; junction bases outside the gene matches: 9. This CDR3 has 16 amino acids. Per germline, CDR1 SGHDN and CDR2 FVKESK. The CDR3 nucleotides are TGTGCCAGCAGCCCCCTAGGCGGGACAGGGACCTACGAGCAGTACTTC. Translating it yields CASSPLGGTGTYEQYF.

This rearrangement joins TRBV9 to TRBJ1-5; D possibly corresponds to TRBD1 (6 bases). This CDR3 contains 14 residues. The ends were cut back, 3 bases at V and 3 bases at J, with 10 bases in the middle. CDR1 is SGDLS, CDR2 YYNGEE, per germline. The CDR3 loop is CASSAGQYNQPQHF. The CDR3 nucleotides are TGTGCCAGCAGCGCGGGACAATACAATCAGCCCCAGCATTTT.

The chain uses TRBV6-5 and TRBJ2-1; no definite D call. V lost 2 bases and J 4 bases, leaving 6 bases between the germline ends. The CDR3 is 13 residues long. Germline loops: CDR1 MNHEY, CDR2 SVGAGI. The chain's CDR3 is CASSYQEYNEQFF. For the CDR3, the DNA is TGTGCCAGCAGTTACCAGGAGTACAATGAGCAGTTCTTC.

CDR3 region: CASSVGQGEGGNTIYF. The CDR3, as DNA: TGTGCCAGCAGCGTAGGTCAGGGAGAAGGAGGAAACACCATATATTTT. The chain uses TRBV9 and TRBJ1-3; D possibly corresponds to TRBD1 (5 bases). Germline lookup yields CDR1 SGDLS and CDR2 YYNGEE. With 0 bases removed from V and 4 bases from J, the gap between germline ends came to 14 bases. The CDR3 loop spans 16 amino acids.

Only one count was recorded for this clone. J is TRBJ1-1 and V is TRBV28; weak D call: TRBD1 (5 bases). This CDR3 region has 12 residues. Germline V gene data show CDR1 as MDHEN and CDR2 as SYDVKM. V was cut by 8 bases and J by 1 base, with 8 bases left in between. CDR3 coding DNA: TGTGCCAGCGGGCAGGGGAACACTGAAGCTTTCTTT. This encodes CASGQGNTEAFF.

J is TRBJ2-3 and V is TRBV4-1; D not certain. Deletions cut 1 base from V and 5 bases from J, with 7 bases between. CDR1 is MGHRA, CDR2 YSYEKL, per germline. This CDR3 has 13 residues. CDR3 in amino acids: CASSQVPGDTQYF. The CDR3 DNA reads TGCGCCAGCAGCCAAGTACCTGGAGATACGCAGTATTTT.